This entry concerns a single T cell receptor (beta chain). The antigen remains unidentified. Germline-derived CDR1 and CDR2 are MNHNY and SVGAGI (reference sequence). V lost 4 bases and J 0 bases, leaving 10 bases between the germline ends. This CDR3 has 14 residues. The sample is drawn from a study of graft-versus-host responses after intestinal transplantation. Across the whole study: Multivisceral, liver-intestinal, or isolated intestinal grafts went to recipients. All recipients were given anti-thymocyte globulin induction, and tacrolimus and steroids were then administered for around three years. Study findings and constraints: Across patients carrying graft-donor T cell macrochimerism, allografts held high graft-versus-host to host-versus-graft clonal ratios.

Profiling relied on immunoSEQ multiplex PCR, and the TCRdb table lists in-frame clones only, not all of them. In the table there are under 15,000 clones, over 85% of which are singletons. The TCR sequence derives from a human patient who received an intestinal transplant, so some T cells may come from the graft donor. The rearrangement links TRBV6-6 to TRBJ2-7; D unresolved. This specimen consisted of PBMCs, obtained about 37 months after intestinal transplantation. CDR3 protein: CASSLAQSSYEQYF. In DNA, the CDR3 is TGTGCCAGCAGTTTGGCCCAAAGCTCCTACGAGCAGTACTTC.